The 16 T cell receptor beta chains reported below all come from one sample, sequenced in a study of blood T cell repertoires in COVID-19. The data were produced by immunoSEQ multiplex PCR, yet TCRdb's version contains in-frame clones alone and is incomplete. The profile shows 150,000 to 200,000 clones, around nine tenths of them singletons. Sequencing was done on a sample of peripheral blood. The receptors stem from a man aged 65-85 years with acute or convalescent COVID-19.

The chain couples TRBV28 to TRBJ2-1; D gene unclear. The CDR3 contains 12 residues. Germline V lookup: CDR1 MDHEN, CDR2 SYDVKM. Trimming left V 6 bases short and J 4 bases short, with 7 bases between. Here the CDR3 reads CASSLEYNEQFF. The CDR3 nucleotides read TGTGCCAGCAGCTTAGAGTACAATGAGCAGTTCTTC.

This rearrangement joins TRBV6-5 to TRBJ1-5; D is perhaps TRBD1 (5 bases). Trimming removed 0 bases from V and 4 bases from J, with 13 bases in between. The CDR3 is 16 residues long. Germline CDR1 MNHEY, CDR2 SVGAGI. The CDR3 reads CASSYSMEGPNQPQHF. The DNA of the CDR3 is TGTGCCAGCAGTTACTCGATGGAGGGACCGAATCAGCCCCAGCATTTT.

This chain connects TRBV29-1 to TRBJ1-2; 7 bases match TRBD1. This CDR3 comprises 14 residues. The germline V gene has CDR1 SQVTM and CDR2 ANQGSEA. Losses at the gene ends were 4 bases for V and 1 base for J; bases not matched to a gene: 6. This CDR3 is CSVAGTEVNYGYTF. The DNA for the CDR3 is TGCAGCGTTGCTGGGACAGAAGTTAACTATGGCTACACCTTC.

The genes are TRBV5-4 and TRBJ2-2, with a weak D call TRBD2 (6 bases). CDR1 SGHNT and CDR2 YYREEE come from the germline V gene (reference sequence). The CDR3 consists of 15 residues. V gave up 4 bases and J gave up 8 bases, with 18 bases separating them. CDR3: CASSPRAGTQGELFF. DNA of the CDR3: TGTGCCAGCAGCCCCCGGGCGGGGACTCAGGGGGAGCTGTTTTTT.

The rearrangement joins TRBV27 to TRBJ2-7, with D maybe TRBD1 (7 bases). V shed 6 bases and J shed 4 bases, with 13 bases lying between them. The CDR3 contains 13 residues. Germline values: CDR1 MNHEY, CDR2 SMNVEV (reference sequence). CDR3 region: CASRPQGGYEQYF. The CDR3 DNA follows: TGTGCCAGCAGGCCCCAGGGGGGATACGAGCAGTACTTC.

This clone is a singleton in its sample. V gene TRBV5-1 combines with J gene TRBJ2-5; 14 nucleotides align to TRBD2. Germline lookup yields CDR1 SGHRS and CDR2 YFSETQ. V lost 2 bases and J lost 3; bases outside the gene matches: 9. The CDR3 is made up of 18 amino acids. CDR3 region: CASSLGAGLAGGEETQYF. CDR3 bases: TGCGCCAGCAGCTTAGGGGCAGGACTAGCGGGAGGAGAAGAGACCCAGTACTTC.

The chain uses TRBV5-6 and TRBJ2-1; 8 bases map to TRBD2. V lost 3 bases and J lost 8; bases outside the gene matches: 4. CDR3 length: 13 residues. CDR1 and CDR2 from the germline V gene are SGHDT and YYEEEE. The CDR3: CASSWISGDEQFF. The CDR3 region has the DNA TGTGCCAGCAGCTGGATTAGCGGGGATGAGCAGTTCTTC.

The rearrangement joins TRBV28 to TRBJ2-7; D remains unclear. The CDR3 loop spans 12 amino acids. The V end was cut by 3 bases, the J end by 11 bases, with 14 bases between. From germline, CDR1 is MDHEN and CDR2 SYDVKM. CDR3 DNA sequence: TGTGCCAGCAGTTTTTTGGGTTATGCGGAGTACTTC. Amino acid sequence: CASSFLGYAEYF. Variable domain in full (rest from reference TRBV28 and TRBJ2-7): DVKVTQSSRYLVKRTGEKVFLECVQDMDHENMFWYRQDPGLGLRLIYFSYDVKMKEKGDIPEGYSVSREKKERFSLILESASTNQTSMYLCASSFLGYAEYFGPGTRLTVT.

The V gene is TRBV6-6, the J gene TRBJ1-5; a possible D gene is TRBD1 (6 bases). Germline CDR1 and CDR2: MNHNY and SVGAGI (reference sequence). This CDR3 region has 15 residues. The V end was cut by 5 bases, the J end by 7 bases, with 18 bases between. CDR3: CASSTHQGNWQPQHF. DNA for the CDR3: TGTGCCAGCAGTACTCACCAGGGGAATTGGCAGCCCCAGCATTTT.

The chain uses TRBV11-3 and TRBJ1-1, with D possibly being TRBD1 (5 bases). Deletions cut 5 bases from V and 0 bases from J, with 13 bases between. Germline values: CDR1 SGHNT, CDR2 YENEEA. This CDR3 is 15 amino acids long. CDR3 in DNA: TGTGCCAGCAGCCCGGGGGGGGAGCTGAACACTGAAGCTTTCTTT. As protein: CASSPGGELNTEAFF.

The J gene is TRBJ1-1, the V gene TRBV5-1; D uncertain. CDR1 is SGHRS, CDR2 YFSETQ, per germline. V lost 3 bases and J 0 bases, leaving 12 bases between the germline ends. This CDR3 has 15 amino acids. The CDR3 sequence is CASSSVQSMNTEAFF. CDR3 coding DNA: TGCGCCAGCAGCTCCGTACAGAGCATGAACACTGAAGCTTTCTTT.

This clone was detected only a few times. The V call is TRBV5-4, the J call TRBJ2-1; D is uncertain. V lost 5 bases to trimming and J lost 4 bases, with 4 bases between them. Per germline, CDR1 SGHNT and CDR2 YYREEE (reference sequence). The CDR3 loop spans 11 amino acids. CDR3 DNA: TGTGCCAGCAGTATATACAATGAGCAGTTCTTC. It codes for CASSIYNEQFF. Variable domain in full (rest from reference TRBV5-4 and TRBJ2-1): ETGVTQSPTHLIKTRGQQVTLRCSSQSGHNTVSWYQQALGQGPQFIFQYYREEENGRGNFPPRFSGLQFPNYSSELNVNALELDDSALYLCASSIYNEQFFGPGTRLTVL.

Of note for this clone: One end of the junction fails to match germline, which may point to a read error. CDR3 in DNA: TGCGCCAGCAGCCAAGGATGGAGGGGAAGGGTCATTTTT. Residues: CASSQGWRGRVIF. This chain joins TRBV4-3 and TRBJ1-4; the D gene is possibly TRBD1 (5 bases). The CDR3 consists of 13 residues. Germline lookup yields CDR1 LGHNA and CDR2 YSLEER.

The genes are TRBV6-1 and TRBJ1-2; 10 nucleotides agree with TRBD1. The germline V gene encodes CDR1 MNHNS and CDR2 SASEGT. The V and J ends lost 2 bases and 5 bases, in that order; junction bases with no gene match: 5. This CDR3 contains 15 residues. CDR3 DNA sequence: TGTGCCAGCAGTGAACGGACAGGGGGAGTTTATGGCTACACCTTC. It encodes CASSERTGGVYGYTF.

The J gene is TRBJ1-5, the V gene TRBV2; no firm D call. This CDR3 region has 13 residues. Trimming stripped 5 bases from V and 3 bases from J, with 8 bases between. Germline V gives CDR1 SNHLY, CDR2 FYNNEI. CDR3 in amino acids: CASSRQVNQPQHF. CDR3 coding DNA: TGTGCCAGCAGTCGGCAGGTCAATCAGCCCCAGCATTTT.

The genes are TRBV4-3 and TRBJ1-2; D might be TRBD1 (5 bases). There are 14 residues in the CDR3. Trimming took off 4 bases at V and 4 bases at J, with 13 bases between the two ends. Looked up from germline, CDR1 is LGHNA and CDR2 is YSLEER. CDR3 protein: CASSPGLKGYGYTF. DNA for the CDR3: TGCGCCAGCAGCCCGGGACTTAAGGGCTATGGCTACACCTTC.